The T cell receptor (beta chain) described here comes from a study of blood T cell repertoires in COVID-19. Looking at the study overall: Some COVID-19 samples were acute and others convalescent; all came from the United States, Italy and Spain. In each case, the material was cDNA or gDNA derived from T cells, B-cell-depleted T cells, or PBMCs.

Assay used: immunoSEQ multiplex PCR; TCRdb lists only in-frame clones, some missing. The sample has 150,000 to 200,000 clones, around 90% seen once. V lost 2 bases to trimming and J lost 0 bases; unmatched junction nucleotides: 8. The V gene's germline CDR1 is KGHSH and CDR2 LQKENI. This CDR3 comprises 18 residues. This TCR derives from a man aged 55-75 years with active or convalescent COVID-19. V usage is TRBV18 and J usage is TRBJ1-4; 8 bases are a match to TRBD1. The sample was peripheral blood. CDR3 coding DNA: TGTGCCAGCTCACCAAGGGGGACAGGCATTGCAACTAATGAAAAACTGTTTTTT. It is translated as CASSPRGTGIATNEKLFF.